This paragraph covers one T cell receptor beta chain sequence. Its antigen is not known. This sample is drawn from a study of T cell repertoires in cytomegalovirus infection. Study-level findings and limits: Carriers of CMV plus the relevant HLA were identified by cumulative public TCR beta family frequency.

Using its own MiXCR run on the reads, TCRdb lists one record per CDR3 protein. The table shows some 200,000 distinct CDR3 sequences, with approximately 38% occurring only once. Germline V CDR1 and CDR2: LNHNV, YYDKDF (reference sequence). Between the trimmed V and J ends, which lost 0 bases and 2 bases, there was a span of 22 bases. This CDR3 comprises 19 residues. The TCR sequence derives from a human donor in good health (CMV status not recorded). Some clones in this sample may be carry-over from other donors' samples. The sequences come from CD8+ T cells from cultured PBMCs, collected from culture after CMV antigen stimulation. The chain combines TRBV15 with TRBJ2-5; tentatively, D is TRBD1 or TRBD2 (5 bases each). CDR3 in amino acids: CATSREQIFRDGRQETQYF. DNA of the CDR3: TGTGCCACCAGCAGAGAACAAATCTTCCGGGACGGAAGACAAGAGACCCAGTACTTC.